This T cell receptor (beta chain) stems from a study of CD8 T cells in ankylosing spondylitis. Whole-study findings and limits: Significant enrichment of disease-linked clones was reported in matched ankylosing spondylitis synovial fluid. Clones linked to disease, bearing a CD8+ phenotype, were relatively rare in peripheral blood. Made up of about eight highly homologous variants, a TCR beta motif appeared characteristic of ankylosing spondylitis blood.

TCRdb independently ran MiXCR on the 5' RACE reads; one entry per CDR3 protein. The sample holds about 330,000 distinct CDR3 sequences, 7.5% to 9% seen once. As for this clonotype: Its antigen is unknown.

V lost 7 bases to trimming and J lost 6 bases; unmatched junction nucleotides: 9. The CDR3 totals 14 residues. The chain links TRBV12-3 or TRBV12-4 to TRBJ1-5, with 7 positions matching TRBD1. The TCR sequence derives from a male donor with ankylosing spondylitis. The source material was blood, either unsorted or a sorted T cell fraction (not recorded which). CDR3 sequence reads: CASTLGQSRQPQHF. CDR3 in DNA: TGTGCCAGCACTTTGGGACAGTCGCGTCAGCCCCAGCATTTT.